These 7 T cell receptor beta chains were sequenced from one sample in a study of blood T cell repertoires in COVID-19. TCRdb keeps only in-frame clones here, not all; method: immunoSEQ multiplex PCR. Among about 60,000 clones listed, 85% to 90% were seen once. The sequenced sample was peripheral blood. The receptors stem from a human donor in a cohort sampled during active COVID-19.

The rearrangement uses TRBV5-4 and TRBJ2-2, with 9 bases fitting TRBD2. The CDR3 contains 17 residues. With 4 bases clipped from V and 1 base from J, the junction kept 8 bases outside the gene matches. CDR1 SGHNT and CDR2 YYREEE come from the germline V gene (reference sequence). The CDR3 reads CASSDILAGQNTGELFF. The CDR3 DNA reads TGTGCCAGCAGCGATATCCTAGCGGGGCAGAACACCGGGGAGCTGTTTTTT.

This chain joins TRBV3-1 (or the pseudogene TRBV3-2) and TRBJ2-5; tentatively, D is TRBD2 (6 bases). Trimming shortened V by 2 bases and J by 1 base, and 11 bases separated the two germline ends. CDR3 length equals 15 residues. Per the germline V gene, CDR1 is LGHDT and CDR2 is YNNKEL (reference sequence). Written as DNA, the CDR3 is TGTGCCAGCAGCCAATGGGACGGGAGCCAAGAGACCCAGTACTTC. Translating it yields CASSQWDGSQETQYF.

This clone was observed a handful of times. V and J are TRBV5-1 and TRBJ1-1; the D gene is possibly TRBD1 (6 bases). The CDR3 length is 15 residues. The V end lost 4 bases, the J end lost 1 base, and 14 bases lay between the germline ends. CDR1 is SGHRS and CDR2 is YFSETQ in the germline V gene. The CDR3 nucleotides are TGCGCCAGCAGCCCTTCGACAGGCCCGAACACTGAAGCTTTCTTT. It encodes CASSPSTGPNTEAFF. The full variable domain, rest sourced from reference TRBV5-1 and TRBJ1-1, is KAGVTQTPRYLIKTRGQQVTLSCSPISGHRSVSWYQQTPGQGLQFLFEYFSETQRNKGNFPGRFSGRQFSNSRSEMNVSTLELGDSALYLCASSPSTGPNTEAFFGQGTRLTVV.

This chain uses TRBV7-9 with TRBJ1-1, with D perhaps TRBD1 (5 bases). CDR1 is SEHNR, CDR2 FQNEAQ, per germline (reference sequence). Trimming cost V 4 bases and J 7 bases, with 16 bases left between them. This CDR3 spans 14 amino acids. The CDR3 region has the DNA TGTGCCAGCAGCTCCGGCGGGGCAAGGATTGAAGCTTTCTTT. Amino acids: CASSSGGARIEAFF.

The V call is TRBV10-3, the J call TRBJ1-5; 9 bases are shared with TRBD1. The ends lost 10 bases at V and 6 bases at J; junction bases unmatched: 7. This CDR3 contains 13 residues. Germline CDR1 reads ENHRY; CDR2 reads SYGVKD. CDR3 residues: CATGQGPFQPQHF. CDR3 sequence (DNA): TGTGCCACGGGACAGGGTCCCTTTCAGCCCCAGCATTTT.

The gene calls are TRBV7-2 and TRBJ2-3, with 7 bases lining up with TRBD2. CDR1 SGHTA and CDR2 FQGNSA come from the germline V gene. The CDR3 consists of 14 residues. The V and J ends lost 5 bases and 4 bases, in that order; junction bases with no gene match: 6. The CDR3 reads CASSRDYQADTQYF. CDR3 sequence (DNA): TGTGCCAGCAGCAGGGACTACCAGGCAGATACGCAGTATTTT.

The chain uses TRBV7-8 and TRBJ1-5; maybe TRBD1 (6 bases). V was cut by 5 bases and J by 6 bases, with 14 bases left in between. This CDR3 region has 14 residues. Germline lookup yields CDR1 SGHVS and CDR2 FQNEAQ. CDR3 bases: TGTGCCAGCAGCGCCTACAGGGTACCTCAGCCCCAGCATTTT. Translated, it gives CASSAYRVPQPQHF.